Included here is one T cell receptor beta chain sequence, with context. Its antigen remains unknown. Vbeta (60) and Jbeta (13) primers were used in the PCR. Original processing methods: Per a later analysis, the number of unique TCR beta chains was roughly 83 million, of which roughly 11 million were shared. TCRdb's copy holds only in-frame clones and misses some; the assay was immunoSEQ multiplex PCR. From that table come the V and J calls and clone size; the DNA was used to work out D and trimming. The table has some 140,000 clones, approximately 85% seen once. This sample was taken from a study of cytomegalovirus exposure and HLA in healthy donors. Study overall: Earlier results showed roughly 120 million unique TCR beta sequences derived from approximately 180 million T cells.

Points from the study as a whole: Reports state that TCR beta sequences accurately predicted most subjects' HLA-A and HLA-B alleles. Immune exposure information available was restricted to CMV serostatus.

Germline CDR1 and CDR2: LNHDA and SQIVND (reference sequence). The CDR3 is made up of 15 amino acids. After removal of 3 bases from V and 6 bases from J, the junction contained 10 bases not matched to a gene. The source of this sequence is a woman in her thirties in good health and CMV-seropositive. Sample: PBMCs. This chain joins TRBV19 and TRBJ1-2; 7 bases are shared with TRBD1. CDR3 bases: TGTGCCAGTAGTATGAGGCAGGGGGAAGGGGATGGCTACACCTTC. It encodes CASSMRQGEGDGYTF.